There are a few counts of the clone carrying this TCR beta chain. Antigen: not known. This sample was included in a study of early T cells in non-severe SARS-CoV-2 infection. Study in general: Unpaired chains resulted from sequencing bulk RNA of unsorted whole blood. Whole-study findings and limits: VDJdb matching skewed toward anti-spike CD8 responses, missing private and CD4 specificities.

The germline V and J ends were trimmed by 4 bases and 0 bases, with 4 bases remaining between them. This CDR3 contains 14 residues. Germline V gene lookup returns CDR1 MNHEY and CDR2 SMNVEV (reference sequence). Researchers tagged individual cDNA molecules with unique molecular identifiers. One entry per CDR3 protein results from TCRdb running MiXCR on the 5' RACE reads. The sample consists of roughly 40,000 distinct CDR3 sequences, 7% to 8% of them appearing once. Sequencing used whole blood. The chain recombines TRBV27 with TRBJ2-6; D not certain. The source is an adult who was a healthcare worker with PCR-confirmed SARS-CoV-2 infection or an uninfected control (not recorded which). The CDR3 is CASSYFSGANVLTF. CDR3 nucleotide sequence: TGTGCCAGCAGTTATTTCTCTGGGGCCAACGTCCTGACTTTC.